The rows below give T cell receptor beta chains drawn from one sample of a study of blood T cells in healthy people across ages. TCRdb used MiXCR to reprocess the 5' RACE reads, holding one entry per CDR3 protein. This sample has 1.5 million to 1.9 million distinct CDR3 sequences, with roughly 43% found just once. The sequenced sample was blood. The receptors here all came from a woman under 30 in good health. Both conserved end residues are part of each CDR3. D genes are given only for firm matches. Where a row states a size, it is once, few, many or the class of an expanded clone; other rows omit it.

size,V,J,D,CDR3,DNA
.,TRBV27,TRBJ1-1,.,CASSLRGHYEAFF,TGTGCCAGCAGTTTACGGGGGCATTATGAAGCTTTCTTT
few,TRBV4-3,TRBJ1-5,.,CASSQEYILGNQPQHF,TGCGCCAGCAGCCAAGAATATATTTTGGGCAATCAGCCCCAGCATTTT
.,TRBV25-1,TRBJ2-1,.,CASGDGVVNEQFF,TGTGCCAGCGGGGACGGAGTTGTCAATGAGCAGTTCTTC
.,TRBV29-1,TRBJ2-7,.,CSVGRRGGLTFTYEQYF,TGCAGCGTTGGCCGAAGGGGGGGACTTACATTTACCTACGAGCAGTACTTC
many,TRBV12-3/TRBV12-4,TRBJ1-1,.,CASSNRGGNTEAFF,TGTGCCAGCAGTAATAGAGGGGGGAACACTGAAGCTTTCTTT
.,TRBV6-5,TRBJ1-5,.,CASSHEVYQPQHF,TGTGCCAGCAGTCACGAAGTCTATCAGCCCCAGCATTTT
.,TRBV27,TRBJ2-7,.,CASSFFLPTWGVKTCYEQYF,TGTGCCAGCAGTTTCTTTTTGCCAACGTGGGGTGTTAAAACCTGCTACGAGCAGTACTTC
few,TRBV11-2,TRBJ1-1,.,CASSLSSSEAFF,TGTGCCAGCAGCTTATCGAGCTCTGAAGCTTTCTTT
many,TRBV2,TRBJ1-1,TRBD1,CASRDRDRVEAFF,TGTGCCAGCAGAGACCGGGACAGGGTGGAAGCTTTCTTT
many,TRBV3-1,TRBJ2-7,TRBD2,CASTPTSASYEQYF,TGTGCCAGCACGCCTACTAGCGCGTCCTACGAGCAGTACTTC
.,TRBV20-1,TRBJ1-2,.,CSARDLATETNYGYTF,TGCAGTGCTAGAGATCTTGCGACGGAAACTAACTATGGCTACACCTTC
.,TRBV30,TRBJ2-3,.,CAWGGVQGADTQYF,TGTGCCTGGGGAGGGGTTCAGGGGGCAGATACGCAGTATTTT
.,TRBV11-3,TRBJ2-7,TRBD1,CASSTGGDRAYNEQYF,TGTGCCAGCAGCACAGGTGGGGACAGGGCCTACAATGAGCAGTACTTC
.,TRBV29-1,TRBJ2-7,TRBD2,CSVERLAGANEQYF,TGCAGCGTTGAGAGACTAGCGGGAGCTAATGAGCAGTACTTC
few,TRBV5-1,TRBJ1-2,TRBD1,CASRTGQTYGYTF,TGCGCCAGCAGAACGGGACAGACCTATGGCTACACCTTC
.,TRBV6-2/TRBV6-3,TRBJ2-1,TRBD1,CASNFRGFTYNEQFF,TGTGCCAGCAATTTCAGGGGGTTCACCTACAATGAGCAGTTCTTC
.,TRBV4-3,TRBJ1-1,.,CASSQESALWNTEAFF,TGCGCCAGCAGCCAAGAAAGCGCCTTATGGAACACTGAAGCTTTCTTT
.,TRBV20-1,TRBJ2-4,TRBD2,CSAPGLGYYEQYF,TGCAGTGCTCCGGGACTAGGCTACTATGAGCAGTACTTC
few,TRBV12-3/TRBV12-4,TRBJ2-7,TRBD2,CASSPRTSYHEQYF,TGTGCCAGCAGTCCCCGGACTAGCTACCACGAGCAGTACTTC
.,TRBV7-6,TRBJ1-2,.,CAGSSGDTYGYTF,TGTGCCGGCAGCAGTGGGGACACCTATGGCTACACCTTC
.,TRBV12-3/TRBV12-4,TRBJ2-4,TRBD1,CASSPGQARNIQYF,TGTGCCAGCAGTCCGGGACAGGCCAGAAACATTCAGTACTTC
.,TRBV5-1,TRBJ2-7,.,CASSLLSGDFSYEQYF,TGCGCCAGCAGCTTATTATCCGGGGACTTCTCCTACGAGCAGTACTTC
few,TRBV6-1,TRBJ2-5,TRBD1,CASSEQGARETQYF,TGTGCCAGCAGTGAACAGGGGGCTCGGGAGACCCAGTACTTC
.,TRBV12-3/TRBV12-4,TRBJ2-7,.,CASNLVLALGEQYF,TGTGCCAGCAATTTAGTACTAGCTCTGGGGGAGCAGTACTTC
few,TRBV2,TRBJ2-3,.,CALLRADDTQYF,TGTGCCCTCCTCAGGGCGGACGATACGCAGTATTTT
.,TRBV7-9,TRBJ1-1,.,CASSPNRVSEAFF,TGTGCCAGCAGCCCGAACAGGGTATCTGAAGCTTTCTTT
few,TRBV6-2/TRBV6-3,TRBJ2-3,.,CASSPDSLSTDTQYF,TGTGCCAGCAGCCCCGACAGTCTTAGCACAGATACGCAGTATTTT
.,TRBV4-1,TRBJ1-5,.,CASSQGPDSNQPQHF,TGCGCCAGCAGCCAGGGTCCGGACAGCAATCAGCCCCAGCATTTT
.,TRBV10-3,TRBJ1-2,TRBD1,CAIRDRDFGDGYTF,TGTGCCATCCGTGACAGGGATTTCGGGGATGGCTACACCTTC
.,TRBV7-9,TRBJ1-2,.,CASSRGRGALGYGYTF,TGTGCCAGCAGCCGGGGACGGGGGGCGTTGGGATATGGCTACACCTTC
few,TRBV5-6,TRBJ1-5,.,CASSFSDNQPQHF,TGTGCCAGCAGTTTTAGCGACAATCAGCCCCAGCATTTT
.,TRBV2,TRBJ1-1,TRBD1,CASSYDRGRTEAFF,TGTGCCAGCAGTTATGACAGGGGGAGGACTGAAGCTTTCTTT
few,TRBV27,TRBJ2-6,.,CASSSYLGLSGANVLTF,TGTGCCAGCAGTTCATACTTGGGCCTCTCTGGGGCCAACGTCCTGACTTTC
.,TRBV27,TRBJ2-3,TRBD2,CASSSAGELTDTQYF,TGTGCCAGCAGTTCCGCGGGGGAGCTCACAGATACGCAGTATTTT
.,TRBV27,TRBJ2-1,.,CASTLLPHTGEQFF,TGTGCCAGCACCCTACTTCCTCACACGGGTGAGCAGTTCTTC
.,TRBV7-2,TRBJ1-2,.,CASSSTTGSDYTF,TGTGCCAGCAGCTCTACGACAGGCTCTGACTACACCTTC
few,TRBV7-6,TRBJ2-1,.,CASSLNGRGQFF,TGTGCCAGCAGCTTAAACGGGAGAGGGCAGTTCTTC
few,TRBV6-5,TRBJ2-3,TRBD1,CASSHNRGDTQYF,TGTGCCAGCAGTCACAACAGGGGTGATACGCAGTATTTT
.,TRBV3-1,TRBJ2-1,TRBD1,CASSQLGGPSSYNEQFF,TGTGCCAGCAGCCAACTAGGGGGCCCAAGCTCCTACAATGAGCAGTTCTTC
.,TRBV4-3,TRBJ1-2,.,CASSQGIGGSYGYTF,TGCGCCAGCAGCCAAGGTATCGGGGGATCCTATGGCTACACCTTC
.,TRBV20-1,TRBJ1-2,.,CSARDWGQLYTF,TGCAGTGCTAGAGATTGGGGACAACTATACACCTTC
.,TRBV20-1,TRBJ2-2,.,CSAIRNTRELFF,TGCAGTGCCATCCGTAACACCAGGGAGCTGTTTTTT
.,TRBV10-3,TRBJ1-1,.,CAISESRGLNTEAFF,TGTGCCATCAGTGAGTCCCGGGGCCTGAACACTGAAGCTTTCTTT
.,TRBV5-1,TRBJ1-2,TRBD1,CASSYHGQGRSREVGYTF,TGCGCCAGCAGCTACCACGGACAGGGTCGAAGTAGGGAAGTTGGCTACACCTTC
.,TRBV7-2,TRBJ2-1,.,CASSGAVSYNEQFF,TGTGCCAGCAGCGGAGCGGTGTCCTACAATGAGCAGTTCTTC
.,TRBV10-3,TRBJ2-7,.,CAISNKMDSYEQYF,TGTGCCATCAGTAACAAGATGGACTCCTACGAGCAGTACTTC
few,TRBV6-5,TRBJ2-3,TRBD1,CASSDDRGSTDTQYF,TGTGCCAGCAGTGACGACAGGGGGAGCACAGATACGCAGTATTTT
few,TRBV20-1,TRBJ2-3,.,CSASSWGTTDTQYF,TGCAGTGCTAGTAGTTGGGGGACCACAGATACGCAGTATTTT
.,TRBV4-1,TRBJ1-2,.,CASSLVRVNLIGYTF,TGCGCCAGCAGCCTCGTACGGGTGAATCTCATTGGCTACACCTTC
.,TRBV6-2/TRBV6-3,TRBJ2-2,.,CASSYLDTGELFF,TGTGCCAGCAGTTACCTAGACACCGGGGAGCTGTTTTTT
.,TRBV5-1,TRBJ2-1,TRBD2,CASEEGSGRLQFF,TGCGCCAGCGAAGAGGGTAGCGGGAGGCTTCAGTTCTTC
few,TRBV7-2,TRBJ2-1,.,CASSLVGSPRNEQFF,TGTGCCAGCAGCTTAGTTGGTAGCCCTAGGAATGAGCAGTTCTTC
few,TRBV9,TRBJ1-2,TRBD1,CASSAYGQANYGYTF,TGTGCCAGCAGCGCGTATGGACAGGCCAACTATGGCTACACCTTC
.,TRBV20-1,TRBJ2-3,TRBD2,CSAGTSASTDTQYF,TGCAGTGCTGGGACTAGCGCAAGCACAGATACGCAGTATTTT
.,TRBV11-2,TRBJ2-5,TRBD1,CASSKRTGRETQYF,TGTGCCAGCAGCAAAAGGACAGGGAGGGAGACCCAGTACTTC
.,TRBV10-3,TRBJ1-1,.,CAISGTDEGKAFF,TGTGCCATCAGTGGGACAGATGAGGGGAAAGCTTTCTTT
.,TRBV12-3/TRBV12-4,TRBJ1-1,.,CASSPSQGRHTEAFF,TGTGCCAGCAGTCCATCTCAGGGGCGTCACACTGAAGCTTTCTTT
.,TRBV24-1,TRBJ2-1,.,CATSDLTFYNEQFF,TGTGCCACCAGTGACCTGACCTTCTACAATGAGCAGTTCTTC
.,TRBV9,TRBJ2-3,.,CASSVAEAIGGTDTQYF,TGTGCCAGCAGCGTAGCTGAAGCCATCGGCGGCACAGATACGCAGTATTTT
.,TRBV5-1,TRBJ2-7,TRBD1,CASNWSGTGSYEQYF,TGCGCCAGCAATTGGTCCGGGACAGGGTCCTACGAGCAGTACTTC